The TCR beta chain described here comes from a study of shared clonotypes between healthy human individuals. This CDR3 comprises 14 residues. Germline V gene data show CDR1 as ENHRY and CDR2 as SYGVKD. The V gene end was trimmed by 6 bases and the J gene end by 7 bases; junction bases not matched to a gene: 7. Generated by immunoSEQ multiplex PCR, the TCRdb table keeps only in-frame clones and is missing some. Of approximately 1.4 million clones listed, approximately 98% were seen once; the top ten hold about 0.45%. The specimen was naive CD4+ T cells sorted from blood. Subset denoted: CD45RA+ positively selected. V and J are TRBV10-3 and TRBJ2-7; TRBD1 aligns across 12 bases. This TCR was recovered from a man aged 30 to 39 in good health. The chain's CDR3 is CAIRTGTGGKEQYF. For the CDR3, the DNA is TGTGCCATCAGGACCGGGACAGGGGGCAAAGAGCAGTACTTC.